One sample yielded the 17 T cell receptor beta chains listed below, sequenced in a study of spatial heterogeneity in lung cancer. TCRdb re-called the 5' RACE reads with MiXCR, one entry per CDR3 protein. The sample has over 50,000 distinct CDR3 sequences; around 8.2% are singletons. Time point noted: sample taken at primary tumor resection. In each case, whole RNA from tumor, nontumor lung or frozen PBMC was sequenced unsorted. The sequences come from PBMCs, collected at surgery. Source of these receptors: a female donor with early-stage non-small cell lung cancer.

CDR3 sequence reads: CASSYSRGVSGANVLTF. CDR3 in DNA: TGTGCCAGCAGTTACTCAAGGGGGGTCTCTGGGGCCAACGTCCTGACTTTC. The V call is TRBV6-5, the J call TRBJ2-6; tentatively, D is TRBD1 or TRBD2 (6 bases each). Germline V CDR1 and CDR2: MNHEY, SVGAGI. CDR3 length: 17 amino acids. V was clipped by 0 bases and J by 0 bases, with 9 bases between them.

The V and J genes are TRBV9 and TRBJ2-1; TRBD2 aligns across 8 bases. CDR3 length: 15 amino acids. The J segment lost 3 bases and the V segment lost 0 bases, leaving 2 bases of the junction unmatched. Per the germline V gene, CDR1 is SGDLS and CDR2 is YYNGEE. The CDR3 protein is CASSVVGTSYNEQFF. The DNA of the CDR3 is TGTGCCAGCAGCGTAGTAGGGACTAGCTACAATGAGCAGTTCTTC.

This clonotype has ten or more counts. This chain links TRBV20-1 with TRBJ2-7; D call uncertain. Deletions cut 5 bases from V and 3 bases from J, with 14 bases between. The germline gives CDR1 DFQATT, CDR2 SNEGSKA (reference sequence). The CDR3 contains 13 residues. Here the CDR3 reads CSASRWDSYEQYV. Written as DNA, the CDR3 is TGCAGTGCTTCTAGGTGGGATAGCTACGAGCAGTACGTC.

This clonotype was counted between two and nine times. This rearrangement joins TRBV19 to TRBJ1-5, with D unclear. Germline values: CDR1 LNHDA, CDR2 SQIVND (reference sequence). V lost 7 bases and J lost 0, with 4 bases in between. The CDR3 totals 12 residues. The DNA of the CDR3 is TGTGCCAGTAAGGATAGCAATCAGCCCCAGCATTTT. Translation gives CASKDSNQPQHF.

In this sample, this clonotype turned up many times. The chain employs TRBV6-1 and TRBJ1-5, with D unresolved. Trimming removed 0 bases from V and 6 bases from J, with 12 bases in between. Germline CDR1 is MNHNS and CDR2 is SASEGT. The CDR3 has 15 residues. This CDR3 is CASSEARRAVQPQHF. In DNA form, the CDR3 reads TGTGCCAGCAGTGAAGCGCGTAGGGCAGTTCAGCCCCAGCATTTT.

In its sample, this clonotype was seen a few times. The V and J genes are TRBV6-4 and TRBJ1-2; D is uncertain. In germline, CDR1 is MRHNA, CDR2 SNTAGT. The germline V and J ends were trimmed by 4 bases and 3 bases, with 12 bases remaining between them. CDR3 length equals 14 residues. The CDR3 sequence is CASSVDGDDYGYTF. The CDR3 DNA follows: TGTGCCAGCAGTGTCGACGGAGATGACTATGGCTACACCTTC.

The genes are TRBV7-6 and TRBJ1-1, with a possible D match to TRBD1 (5 bases). V shed 10 bases and J shed 1 base, with 13 bases lying between them. Per germline, CDR1 SGHVS and CDR2 FNYEAQ. The CDR3 totals 13 residues. The CDR3 coding sequence is TGTGCCACAACTGGGGCAGGGAACACTGAAGCTTTCTTT. Translated: CATTGAGNTEAFF. Full variable domain (remainder filled in from reference TRBV7-6 and TRBJ1-1): GAGVSQSPRYKVTKRGQDVALRCDPISGHVSLYWYRQALGQGPEFLTYFNYEAQQDKSGLPNDRFSAERPEGSISTLTIQRTEQRDSAMYRCATTGAGNTEAFFGQGTRLTVV.

This clonotype was found a few times. The V gene is TRBV24-1, the J gene TRBJ2-1; TRBD1 matches 7 bases. The ends lost 4 bases at V and 2 bases at J; junction bases unmatched: 7. The germline gives CDR1 KGHDR, CDR2 SFDVKD. The CDR3 has 16 residues. This CDR3 is CATSDTGTVTYNEQFF. CDR3 DNA: TGTGCCACCAGTGACACCGGGACAGTAACCTACAATGAGCAGTTCTTC.

Many counts were recorded for this clonotype. V and J are TRBV6-4 and TRBJ2-1; D is perhaps TRBD1 or TRBD2 (5 bases each). V dropped 6 bases and J dropped 0 bases, with 12 bases sitting between them. CDR1 is MRHNA, CDR2 SNTAGT, per germline. CDR3 length equals 15 residues. The CDR3 nucleotides read TGTGCCAGCAGACCGGGACCAAACTCCTACAATGAGCAGTTCTTC. The encoded protein is CASRPGPNSYNEQFF.

The genes are TRBV15 and TRBJ2-7; unclear D gene. V was pared by 3 bases and J by 4 bases, with 10 bases between. This CDR3 is built from 13 residues. Germline CDR1 LNHNV, CDR2 YYDKDF (reference sequence). CDR3 sequence (DNA): TGTGCCACCAGCAGGGACGGGTTATACGAGCAGTACGTC. Protein sequence: CATSRDGLYEQYV.

V and J are TRBV5-1 and TRBJ2-2; no definite D call. The V gene's germline CDR1 is SGHRS and CDR2 YFSETQ. The V end lost 1 base, the J end lost 7 bases, and 20 bases lay between the germline ends. CDR3 length: 17 residues. CDR3 loop: CASSLRNWSGLSGELFF. CDR3 coding DNA: TGCGCCAGCAGCTTGAGGAATTGGTCAGGCCTGAGCGGGGAGCTGTTTTTT.

The chain uses TRBV5-1 and TRBJ1-3, with a tentative D call TRBD1 (6 bases). Germline values: CDR1 SGHRS, CDR2 YFSETQ. The CDR3 length is 16 residues. V lost 4 bases to trimming and J lost 2 bases, with 16 bases between them. CDR3 in amino acids: CASSPQGILAGNTIYF. In DNA, the CDR3 is TGCGCCAGCAGCCCACAGGGTATCCTGGCTGGAAACACCATATATTTT. Using reference TRBV5-1 and TRBJ1-3 for the parts outside the CDR3, the full variable domain is KAGVTQTPRYLIKTRGQQVTLSCSPISGHRSVSWYQQTPGQGLQFLFEYFSETQRNKGNFPGRFSGRQFSNSRSEMNVSTLELGDSALYLCASSPQGILAGNTIYFGEGSWLTVV.

At least ten counts were recorded for this clonotype. This chain connects TRBV28 to TRBJ2-2; 10 bases line up with TRBD1. This CDR3 is 16 amino acids long. The V gene's germline CDR1 is MDHEN and CDR2 SYDVKM. After removal of 6 bases from V and 3 bases from J, the junction contained 7 bases not matched to a gene. CDR3 in amino acids: CASRWTGGGYTGELFF. The CDR3 nucleotides are TGTGCCAGCAGATGGACAGGGGGAGGGTACACCGGGGAGCTGTTTTTT.

The chain joins TRBV9 to TRBJ2-2; D unclear. This CDR3 region has 15 residues. The germline V gene has CDR1 SGDLS and CDR2 YYNGEE. Between the trimmed V and J ends, which lost 2 bases and 0 bases, there was a span of 8 bases. The DNA of the CDR3 is TGTGCCAGCAGCGTTAAAGGGACGAACACCGGGGAGCTGTTTTTT. This gives the protein CASSVKGTNTGELFF.

This clonotype was picked up a small number of times. The chain links TRBV19 to TRBJ1-5, with 7 nucleotides matching TRBD1. The CDR3 covers 16 residues. The V and J ends lost 3 bases and 2 bases, in that order; junction bases with no gene match: 7. The germline gives CDR1 LNHDA, CDR2 SQIVND (reference sequence). CDR3 region: CASSISTGSGNQPQHF. As DNA, the CDR3 is TGTGCCAGTAGTATTTCGACAGGGTCGGGCAATCAGCCCCAGCATTTT.

J is TRBJ2-5 and V is TRBV5-1; D gene ambiguous. With 0 bases removed from V and 0 bases from J, the gap between germline ends came to 15 bases. The germline V gene has CDR1 SGHRS and CDR2 YFSETQ. This CDR3 contains 17 residues. In nucleotides, the CDR3 is TGCGCCAGCAGCTTGGCCGTCGGCCTCTCGTACCAAGAGACCCAGTACTTC. This sequence encodes CASSLAVGLSYQETQYF.

This clonotype was observed a handful of times. V is TRBV7-6 and J is TRBJ1-5; D unclear. Germline V lookup: CDR1 SGHVS, CDR2 FNYEAQ. The CDR3 totals 14 residues. The ends were cut back, 4 bases at V and 0 bases at J, with 7 bases in the middle. The CDR3 DNA reads TGTGCCAGCAGCTCCGCAGTTAGCAATCAGCCCCAGCATTTT. As protein: CASSSAVSNQPQHF.